Below are 28 T cell receptor beta chains sequenced from a single sample in a study of T cell repertoires in cytomegalovirus infection. Which antigens these TCRs recognize remains unknown. TCRdb reprocessed the reads via MiXCR and lists one record per CDR3 protein. The sample gives fewer than 1,000,000 distinct CDR3 sequences, approximately 31% of which show up once; around 15% is in the top ten. The specimen comprised cultured CD8+ T cells from PBMCs, sampled from culture after CMV antigen stimulation. Source of these receptors: a human donor in good health (CMV status not recorded). Some clones in this sample may be carry-over from other donors' samples.

This clonotype was counted a few times. The V gene is TRBV6-5, the J gene TRBJ2-2, with 7 bases matching TRBD1. Germline values: CDR1 MNHEY, CDR2 SVGAGI. The V segment lost 5 bases and the J segment 6 bases; nucleotides outside the gene matches: 6. This CDR3 has 14 residues. The CDR3 nucleotides read TGTGCCAGCAGTGGTGACAGGGCGGCCGGGGAGCTGTTTTTT. Translation gives CASSGDRAAGELFF.

This chain connects TRBV29-1 to TRBJ1-1; no clear D. The length of the CDR3 is 16 residues. Germline-derived CDR1 and CDR2 are SQVTM and ANQGSEA. V lost 1 base and J lost 0, with 15 bases in between. As DNA, the CDR3 is TGCAGCGTTGAAGTGGGGAGGGTATACATGAACACTGAAGCTTTCTTT. Its protein is CSVEVGRVYMNTEAFF.

This clonotype was observed a handful of times. CDR3 sequence (DNA): TGTGCCAGCAGTGAAGTATTGATAGGCGGAGACACTGAAGCTTTCTTT. The encoded protein is CASSEVLIGGDTEAFF. This chain links TRBV2 with TRBJ1-1, with D hard to call. The CDR3 spans 16 residues. The ends were cut back, 1 base at V and 3 bases at J, with 15 bases in the middle. The germline V gene has CDR1 SNHLY and CDR2 FYNNEI.

The rearrangement joins TRBV28 to TRBJ2-5; D possibly corresponds to TRBD1 (6 bases). This CDR3 has 15 amino acids. V dropped 7 bases and J dropped 4 bases, with 19 bases sitting between them. The germline CDR1 and CDR2 sequences are MDHEN and SYDVKM. The DNA of the CDR3 is TGTGCCAGCACCCCCCCTCCCAGGGGAGCAGAGACCCAGTACTTC. Its protein is CASTPPPRGAETQYF.

This clonotype was observed at least ten times. The chain joins TRBV7-2 to TRBJ1-3; D remains unclear. The V end was cut by 5 bases, the J end by 0 bases, with 20 bases between. The germline gives CDR1 SGHTA, CDR2 FQGNSA. The CDR3 is 18 amino acids. The chain's CDR3 is CASSPESGEIPSGNTIYF. The CDR3 region has the DNA TGTGCCAGCAGCCCGGAGTCTGGCGAGATACCCTCTGGAAACACCATATATTTT. Drawing the rest from reference TRBV7-2 and TRBJ1-3, the complete variable domain is GAGVSQSPSNKVTEKGKDVELRCDPISGHTALYWYRQSLGQGLEFLIYFQGNSAPDKSGLPSDRFSAERTGGSVSTLTIQRTQQEDSAVYLCASSPESGEIPSGNTIYFGEGSWLTVV.

In its sample, this clonotype was seen many times. The J gene is TRBJ2-5, the V gene TRBV7-2; D possibly corresponds to TRBD2 (6 bases). V lost 3 bases, J lost 2 bases, and 13 bases lay in between. The CDR3 sequence is 15 residues long. The germline V gene encodes CDR1 SGHTA and CDR2 FQGNSA. CDR3: CASSLGSGTQETQYF. The CDR3 DNA is TGTGCCAGCAGCTTGGGTAGCGGTACTCAAGAGACCCAGTACTTC.

This clonotype turned up a few times. The gene calls are TRBV7-6 and TRBJ1-5; D not resolved. CDR1 is SGHVS, CDR2 FNYEAQ, per germline. The CDR3 consists of 12 residues. Trimming cost V 5 bases and J 9 bases, with 11 bases left between them. CDR3 in DNA: TGTGCCAGCAGCCTATCCGGTCGGCCCCAGCATTTT. Translated: CASSLSGRPQHF.

This clonotype was counted between two and nine times. The rearrangement joins TRBV6-6 to TRBJ2-2; D not certain. Germline-derived CDR1 and CDR2 are MNHNY and SVGAGI (reference sequence). V lost 2 bases to trimming and J lost 6 bases, with 16 bases between them. CDR3 length: 16 residues. CDR3 sequence (DNA): TGTGCCAGCAGTTACGAATCGCTCGGTTATTCCGGGGAGCTGTTTTTT. This gives the protein CASSYESLGYSGELFF.

This clonotype was picked up many times. The chain has TRBV7-8 and TRBJ1-1; the D is unclear. This CDR3 contains 16 residues. Germline values: CDR1 SGHVS, CDR2 FQNEAQ. Trimming cost V 1 base and J 1 base, with 13 bases left between them. The CDR3 DNA follows: TGTGCCAGCAGCTTAGGGAGTTGGTCAGAGAACACTGAAGCTTTCTTT. This translates into CASSLGSWSENTEAFF.

This clonotype appeared many times. The V gene is TRBV7-6, the J gene TRBJ2-7, with a possible D match to TRBD2 (5 bases). The V gene's germline CDR1 is SGHVS and CDR2 FNYEAQ. This CDR3 is 19 amino acids long. With 3 bases removed from V and 2 bases from J, the gap between germline ends came to 26 bases. In nucleotides, the CDR3 is TGTGCCAGCAGCTTTAGACCAGTGGAGGAGATCTCTATACCCTACGAGCAGTACGTC. This encodes CASSFRPVEEISIPYEQYV.

The chain uses TRBV6-5 and TRBJ1-1; possible D gene TRBD1, 6 bases. V lost 9 bases and J lost 2, with 16 bases in between. The germline gives CDR1 MNHEY, CDR2 SVGAGI. This CDR3 contains 14 residues. This CDR3 reads CASYRARVNTEAFF. DNA for the CDR3: TGTGCCAGTTACAGGGCCAGAGTTAACACTGAAGCTTTCTTT.

The sample holds many counts of this clonotype. The genes are TRBV7-2 and TRBJ2-3; D perhaps matches TRBD2 (5 bases). V shed 3 bases and J shed 4 bases, with 14 bases lying between them. Germline CDR1 SGHTA, CDR2 FQGNSA. This CDR3 comprises 15 residues. CDR3 residues: CASSFGEIRADTQYF. The CDR3 DNA is TGTGCCAGCAGCTTTGGGGAGATACGGGCAGATACGCAGTATTTT.

Turning to this clonotype: A much larger clone is a single base away; this may be a read error. The chain couples TRBV20-1 to TRBJ2-5, with 9 bases aligning to TRBD1. V gave up 0 bases and J gave up 9 bases; unmatched junction bases: 14. Germline values: CDR1 DFQATT, CDR2 SNEGSKA (reference sequence). This CDR3 region has 16 residues. In nucleotides, the CDR3 is TGCAGTGCTAGAGATTACCGGGACAGGGTAGGGGAGGCCCAGTACTTC. Protein: CSARDYRDRVGEAQYF.

The chain is built from TRBV4-3 and TRBJ1-1; D is unresolved. The V and J ends lost 0 bases and 0 bases respectively, with 17 bases between them. The CDR3 sequence is 18 residues long. Per germline, CDR1 LGHNA and CDR2 YSLEER. The CDR3 region is CASSQDVAQLYMNTEAFF. The CDR3 bases are TGCGCCAGCAGCCAAGATGTGGCACAGTTATATATGAACACTGAAGCTTTCTTT.

The CDR3 nucleotides read TGTGCCAGCAGCTCACACCCAGATACGCAGTATTTT. Protein sequence: CASSSHPDTQYF. V usage is TRBV5-4 and J usage is TRBJ2-3; unclear D gene. This CDR3 region has 12 residues. Germline loops: CDR1 SGHNT, CDR2 YYREEE (reference sequence). Trimming pared 3 bases from V and 4 bases from J, leaving 6 bases between. Full variable domain (missing parts from reference TRBV5-4 and TRBJ2-3): ETGVTQSPTHLIKTRGQQVTLRCSSQSGHNTVSWYQQALGQGPQFIFQYYREEENGRGNFPPRFSGLQFPNYSSELNVNALELDDSALYLCASSSHPDTQYFGPGTRLTVL.

The V and J genes are TRBV7-2 and TRBJ1-2; D might be TRBD1 (6 bases). Germline V gene lookup returns CDR1 SGHTA and CDR2 FQGNSA. The CDR3 is 14 residues long. V lost 5 bases and J lost 8, with 18 bases in between. In nucleotides, the CDR3 is TGTGCCAGCAGCGGGGGGGGCAGGGGTAACGGCTACACCTTC. It encodes CASSGGGRGNGYTF.

To note about this clonotype: A single base separates this from a much larger clone, so it may be a read error. This chain links TRBV7-6 with TRBJ2-6; 9 nucleotides agree with TRBD1. The ends lost 7 bases at V and 4 bases at J; junction bases unmatched: 11. Germline-derived CDR1 and CDR2 are SGHVS and FNYEAQ. The CDR3 runs 17 residues. CDR3 bases: TGTGCCAGCAACTATACCGGGACAGGGTCCGGGGCCAACGTCCTGACTTTC. Amino acid sequence: CASNYTGTGSGANVLTF.

This clonotype was picked up a small number of times. V gene TRBV2 combines with J gene TRBJ1-5; D gene unclear. The germline V gene encodes CDR1 SNHLY and CDR2 FYNNEI. V lost 3 bases and J lost 3, with 12 bases in between. The CDR3 has 15 amino acids. CDR3 loop: CASSEGPGDNQPQHF. Written as DNA, the CDR3 is TGTGCCAGCAGTGAGGGCCCAGGCGACAATCAGCCCCAGCATTTT.

The gene calls are TRBV5-6 and TRBJ2-1; D is unresolved. Trimming shortened V by 3 bases and J by 14 bases, and 12 bases separated the two germline ends. The length of the CDR3 is 11 residues. Germline-derived CDR1 and CDR2 are SGHDT and YYEEEE. CDR3 bases: TGTGCCAGCAGCTCCGGGCAGTTGGAGTTCTTC. This sequence encodes CASSSGQLEFF.

In its sample, this clonotype was seen a few times. The CDR3 sequence is CASGKAGGTEAFF. CDR3 nucleotides: TGTGCTAGTGGTAAAGCAGGGGGAACTGAAGCTTTCTTT. V usage is TRBV12-5 and J usage is TRBJ1-1, with 7 positions matching TRBD1. The CDR3 is 13 amino acids. CDR1 is LGHNT, CDR2 FRNRAP, per germline. V lost 5 bases and J lost 5; bases outside the gene matches: 5.

This clonotype was detected only a few times. The chain employs TRBV5-4 and TRBJ2-1; 9 bases agree with TRBD2. J gave up 5 bases and V 2 bases, and 5 bases lay outside the gene matches. In germline, CDR1 is SGHNT, CDR2 YYREEE (reference sequence). The CDR3 is made up of 15 amino acids. CDR3 loop: CASSLRRLADNEQFF. In DNA form, the CDR3 reads TGTGCCAGCAGCTTAAGGAGACTAGCGGACAATGAGCAGTTCTTC.

J is TRBJ1-5 and V is TRBV19; D is unresolved. V was trimmed by 5 bases and J by 5 bases, leaving 10 bases between them. Germline CDR1 reads LNHDA; CDR2 reads SQIVND (reference sequence). There are 13 residues in the CDR3. Here the CDR3 reads CASSERPHQPQHF. The CDR3 DNA is TGTGCCAGTAGTGAGCGACCCCATCAGCCCCAGCATTTT.

This clonotype was picked up one time. An end of the junction does not agree with germline; a read error may underlie this. J is TRBJ2-5 and V is TRBV5-4, with 10 bases that match TRBD2. CDR1 is SGHNT, CDR2 YYREEE, per germline (reference sequence). This CDR3 spans 16 amino acids. The CDR3 reads CASSLTSGDDQETQYF. In DNA, the CDR3 is TGTGCGAGCAGCTTAACTAGCGGGGACGACCAAGAGACCCAGTACTTC.

This clonotype was counted only a few times. This sequence joins TRBV9 and TRBJ1-2; a possible D gene is TRBD1 (5 bases). There are 14 residues in the CDR3. Germline CDR1 SGDLS, CDR2 YYNGEE. The germline V and J ends were trimmed by 2 bases and 2 bases, with 10 bases remaining between them. CDR3 bases: TGTGCCAGCAGCGTTGCAGGGCCGAACTATGGCTACACCTTC. Residues: CASSVAGPNYGYTF.

V gene TRBV6-5 combines with J gene TRBJ2-1, with D maybe TRBD2 (5 bases). The CDR3 contains 13 residues. V was shortened by 5 bases and J by 4 bases, with 9 bases between the two germline ends. Germline assignment: CDR1 MNHEY and CDR2 SVGAGI. CDR3 sequence reads: CASSTRRYNEQFF. CDR3 nucleotide sequence: TGTGCCAGCAGTACTAGGCGGTACAATGAGCAGTTCTTC.

This clonotype has more than one count but fewer than ten. V is TRBV7-6 and J is TRBJ2-2; D may be TRBD2 (6 bases). Trimming removed 2 bases at V and 5 bases at J, with 18 bases between. Germline V CDR1 and CDR2: SGHVS, FNYEAQ. This CDR3 region has 17 residues. The CDR3 nucleotides read TGTGCCAGCAGCTTACGACAATCTGGGGGAGGTACCGGGGAGCTGTTTTTT. Protein sequence: CASSLRQSGGGTGELFF.

This clonotype turned up a few times. The V and J genes are TRBV6-5 and TRBJ1-2; 7 bases agree with TRBD1. CDR1 is MNHEY and CDR2 is SVGAGI in the germline V gene. The length of the CDR3 is 17 residues. V was pared by 0 bases and J by 4 bases, with 11 bases of the junction left unmatched. The chain's CDR3 is CASSYSYGGGFVYGYTF. The CDR3 nucleotides read TGTGCCAGCAGTTACTCGTACGGAGGGGGCTTTGTCTATGGCTACACCTTC.

The rearrangement uses TRBV19 and TRBJ2-3; D gene unclear. Germline CDR1 and CDR2: LNHDA and SQIVND (reference sequence). This CDR3 is built from 14 residues. V shed 0 bases and J shed 2 bases, with 6 bases lying between them. The CDR3 DNA is TGTGCCAGTAGTATAGAACAGAACACAGATACGCAGTATTTT. This gives the protein CASSIEQNTDTQYF.